A selection of T cell receptor beta chains follows, all from one sample in a study of blood T cell repertoires in COVID-19. Here immunoSEQ multiplex PCR was the method, and the copy in TCRdb shows in-frame clones only, minus some. This repertoire shows about 120,000 clones, more than 75% found once; its top ten account for about 3%. Material: peripheral blood. These receptors were taken from a man aged 35 to 55 with acute or convalescent COVID-19. The CDR3 runs from the conserved cysteine through the conserved F or W. D genes are given only for firm matches. Part of the rows lack a size; the others show once, few, many or a class for expanded clones.

TGTGCCAGCAGCTTAAGCCTAGAGAGGACTGAAGCTTTCTTT | CASSLSLERTEAFF | TRBJ1-1 | NA | NA | TRBV7-3 | 14
TGTGCCAGCAGCAGGCCCGGGTCACCCCTCCACTTT | CASSRPGSPLHF | TRBJ1-6 | NA | few | TRBV7-9 | 12
TGCGCCAGCAGCCAGAAGCTGGCACAGGGGGTTTTCGAGCAGTACTTC | CASSQKLAQGVFEQYF | TRBJ2-7 | TRBD1 | NA | TRBV4-1 | 16
TGCAGTGCACCAGGGTACAATGAGCAGTTCTTC | CSAPGYNEQFF | TRBJ2-1 | NA | NA | TRBV20-1 | 11
TGTGCCACCAGCAGAGACTCCTTCAGGGGTCTACAAGAGACCCAGTACTTC | CATSRDSFRGLQETQYF | TRBJ2-5 | NA | NA | TRBV15 | 17
TGTGCCAGCAGTTGGTCCGGTCGCGAAGCTTTCTTT | CASSWSGREAFF | TRBJ1-1 | NA | NA | TRBV12-3/TRBV12-4 | 12
TGTGCCAGCAGCTCCCCGACGCGGGAGCAGTTCTTC | CASSSPTREQFF | TRBJ2-1 | NA | few | TRBV7-9 | 12
TGTGCCACCAGTGACACCGGGACAGGAGGCCGGGAGCTGTTTTTT | CATSDTGTGGRELFF | TRBJ2-2 | TRBD1 | NA | TRBV24-1 | 15
TGTGCCAGCACCATTCCTTCAGGGGGCCTGGATACGCAGTATTTT | CASTIPSGGLDTQYF | TRBJ2-3 | TRBD1 | NA | TRBV11-1 | 15
TGTGCCAGCAGCTTATTAGCGGGGGGCGCAGATACGCAGTATTTT | CASSLLAGGADTQYF | TRBJ2-3 | TRBD2 | NA | TRBV7-9 | 15
TGTGCCGCAGGGTCTGGAAACACCATATATTTT | CAAGSGNTIYF | TRBJ1-3 | NA | NA | TRBV6-6 | 11
TGTGCCATCAGTTTGTTCAACTCTGGAAACACCATATATTTT | CAISLFNSGNTIYF | TRBJ1-3 | NA | NA | TRBV10-3 | 14
TGTGCCAGCAGCCAAGATAAAACGGGGGAAACTTACTACGAGCAGTACTTC | CASSQDKTGETYYEQYF | TRBJ2-7 | NA | NA | TRBV3-1/TRBV3-2 | 17
TGTGCCAGCAGTGAATCTAGCGGGAGCTACACCGGGGAGCTGTTTTTT | CASSESSGSYTGELFF | TRBJ2-2 | TRBD2 | NA | TRBV6-1 | 16
TGCGCCAGCAGCTTAACAGGGGTTAATTCACCCCTCCACTTT | CASSLTGVNSPLHF | TRBJ1-6 | TRBD1 | NA | TRBV5-1 | 14
TGTGCTAGTGGTTTGGTACACAGTGTTGGGAGCTCCTACGAGCAGTACTTC | CASGLVHSVGSSYEQYF | TRBJ2-7 | NA | NA | TRBV12-5 | 17
TGTGCCAGCAGCGGGCAGGGGGTGGAAGATGAAGCTTTCTTT | CASSGQGVEDEAFF | TRBJ1-1 | TRBD1 | NA | TRBV9 | 14
TGTGCCACCAGTGATACAGGGATTGTCGGGGAGCTGTTTTTT | CATSDTGIVGELFF | TRBJ2-2 | NA | NA | TRBV24-1 | 14
TGTGCCAGCAGCAAACTAGCAAACACCGGGGAGCTGTTTTTT | CASSKLANTGELFF | TRBJ2-2 | NA | NA | TRBV7-9 | 14
TGTGCCAGCAGCTTACAGGGCTACGAGCAGTACTTC | CASSLQGYEQYF | TRBJ2-7 | NA | NA | TRBV7-2 | 12
TGTGCCAGCAGATTGGGACATACGAACACTGAAGCTTTCTTT | CASRLGHTNTEAFF | TRBJ1-1 | NA | NA | TRBV6-5 | 14
TGTGCCAGCAGCCAATTATTCACTGAAGCTTTCTTT | CASSQLFTEAFF | TRBJ1-1 | NA | NA | TRBV14 | 12
TGCGCCAGCAGCTCAGGGGGCTCCTACAATGAGCAGTTCTTC | CASSSGGSYNEQFF | TRBJ2-1 | TRBD1 | few | TRBV5-1 | 14
TGTGCCAGCAGTTCCACGGGGGACGGAGGAATGGTTCAGTACTTC | CASSSTGDGGMVQYF | TRBJ2-4 | NA | few | TRBV6-5 | 15
TGTGCCAGTAGTTTCGTCGATCCGGGAGGGACACCCCTCCACTTT | CASSFVDPGGTPLHF | TRBJ1-6 | NA | NA | TRBV19 | 15
TGTGCCAGCAGCCGGCGTGGTCGGGGGGATTCACCCCTCCACTTT | CASSRRGRGDSPLHF | TRBJ1-6 | NA | NA | TRBV5-6 | 15
TGTGCCAGCAGCATGTGGGACAGCCCCTACGAGCAGTACTTC | CASSMWDSPYEQYF | TRBJ2-7 | TRBD1 | NA | TRBV7-9 | 14
TGTGCCAGCAGTAATGGACAGGGGGCATTCTATGAGCAGTTCTTC | CASSNGQGAFYEQFF | TRBJ2-1 | TRBD1 | NA | TRBV2 | 15
TGTGCCAGTAAACCCCCGGGGTTCTATAATTCACCCCTCCACTTT | CASKPPGFYNSPLHF | TRBJ1-6 | NA | NA | TRBV27 | 15
TGTGCCAGCAGCATGCTAGCTAGCACCGGCACCGGGGAGCTGTTTTTT | CASSMLASTGTGELFF | TRBJ2-2 | NA | few | TRBV7-2 | 16
TGTGCCATCAGTGATGGGCAGGCCCTGTCGCTTAACTATGGCTACACCTTC | CAISDGQALSLNYGYTF | TRBJ1-2 | NA | NA | TRBV10-3 | 17
TGTGCCAGCAGTTCCCGGGACAGAGGATCTTCTAACTATGGCTACACCTTC | CASSSRDRGSSNYGYTF | TRBJ1-2 | TRBD1 | NA | TRBV27 | 17
TGTGCCATCAGCCGACAGGGAAAAGAGACCCAGTACTTC | CAISRQGKETQYF | TRBJ2-5 | TRBD1 | NA | TRBV10-3 | 13
TGCGCCAGCAGCGAACAGGGCTACGAGCAGTACTTC | CASSEQGYEQYF | TRBJ2-7 | NA | NA | TRBV5-1 | 12
TGTGCCAGCAGCCCCAGGTCGGGGAGCTCCTACAATGAGCAGTTCTTC | CASSPRSGSSYNEQFF | TRBJ2-1 | NA | NA | TRBV9 | 16
TGTGCCAGCAGTTTCGGACAGGGTATCGTCGATGGCTACACCTTC | CASSFGQGIVDGYTF | TRBJ1-2 | TRBD1 | NA | TRBV5-6 | 15
TGTGCCAGCAGCACCACAATAACCCTTAACTATGGCTACACCTTC | CASSTTITLNYGYTF | TRBJ1-2 | NA | NA | TRBV11-2 | 15
TGTGCCAGCAGTTACGGGCGGAACACTGAAGCTTTCTTT | CASSYGRNTEAFF | TRBJ1-1 | NA | NA | TRBV6-5 | 13
TGTGCCAGCAGTACGAGAGCGGGGACGTACTACGAGCAGTACTTC | CASSTRAGTYYEQYF | TRBJ2-7 | TRBD2 | NA | TRBV9 | 15
TGCGCCAGCAGCCCGAATACAGGGAAGAGAGGTTCACCCCTCCACTTT | CASSPNTGKRGSPLHF | TRBJ1-6 | NA | NA | TRBV4-1 | 16
TGTGCCAGTAAGGAAGGGGGCAACTATGGCTACACCTTC | CASKEGGNYGYTF | TRBJ1-2 | TRBD1 | NA | TRBV19 | 13
TGTGCCAGCAGCTTTAACAGGGCCGTCGAGCAGTACTTC | CASSFNRAVEQYF | TRBJ2-7 | NA | NA | TRBV5-6 | 13
TGTGCCAGCAGCGTCCCTCCGAACACCGGGGAGCTGTTTTTT | CASSVPPNTGELFF | TRBJ2-2 | NA | NA | TRBV9 | 14
TGCAGCGTTGAACAGGCCAGCTCCTACGAGCAGTACTTC | CSVEQASSYEQYF | TRBJ2-7 | NA | NA | TRBV29-1 | 13
TGTGCCAGCAGCTTGGCCGAGCGGGGGAGGACCGGGGAGCTGTTTTTT | CASSLAERGRTGELFF | TRBJ2-2 | TRBD2 | NA | TRBV5-4 | 16
TGTGCCAGCGCTTCGGGGAATCGTGTGCAGTTCTTC | CASASGNRVQFF | TRBJ2-1 | NA | NA | TRBV7-9 | 12
TGTGCCAGCAGCTTAGGCCTTGCGGACAGGTGGAACACTGAAGCTTTCTTT | CASSLGLADRWNTEAFF | TRBJ1-1 | TRBD1 | NA | TRBV13 | 17
TGTGCCAGCTCACCACGGGACAGGTCAGAGGGGGAGCTGTTTTTT | CASSPRDRSEGELFF | TRBJ2-2 | TRBD1 | NA | TRBV18 | 15
TGCAGCGGTAAACCACAGGGTGAGACTGAAGCTTTCTTT | CSGKPQGETEAFF | TRBJ1-1 | NA | few | TRBV29-1 | 13
TGTGCCAGCAGCTTGATCCTACTAGCGGGGGGCCAAGAGACCCAGTACTTC | CASSLILLAGGQETQYF | TRBJ2-5 | TRBD2 | NA | TRBV5-6 | 17
TGCAGCGTTGAGGGACAGGACCAAGAGGGCCAGTACTTC | CSVEGQDQEGQYF | TRBJ2-5 | TRBD1 | NA | TRBV29-1 | 13
TGTGCCAGCGGTGACCGGGACAGGGGCACAGATACGCAGTATTTT | CASGDRDRGTDTQYF | TRBJ2-3 | TRBD1 | once | TRBV6-6 | 15